This T cell receptor (beta chain) was obtained from a study of blood T cells in healthy people across ages. This clonotype was seen only a few times. A second PCR of roughly 6 to 12 cycles used a sample-barcoded 5' primer and a J-beta primer mix. A single record per CDR3 protein comes from TCRdb applying MiXCR to the 5' RACE reads. The table includes 1.4 million or so distinct CDR3 sequences, approximately 43% detected once. This CDR3 has 17 residues. From germline, CDR1 is SGHRS and CDR2 YFSETQ. Trimming pared 4 bases from V and 7 bases from J, leaving 21 bases between. The TCR originated in a woman aged 18-30 years in good health. The rearrangement joins TRBV5-1 to TRBJ1-6; D is undetermined. The sequencing sample was made of blood. Here the CDR3 reads CASSQDGPNSGNSPLHF. In DNA, the CDR3 is TGCGCCAGCAGCCAGGACGGACCGAACTCTGGAAATTCACCCCTCCACTTT.